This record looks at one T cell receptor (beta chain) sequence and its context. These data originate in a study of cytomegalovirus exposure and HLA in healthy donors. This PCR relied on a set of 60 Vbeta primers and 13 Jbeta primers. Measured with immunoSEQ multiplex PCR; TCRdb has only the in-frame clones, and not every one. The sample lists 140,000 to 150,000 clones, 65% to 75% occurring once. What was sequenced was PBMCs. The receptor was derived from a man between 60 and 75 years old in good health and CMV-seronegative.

The CDR3 region has the DNA TGTGCCAGCGGGCAGGGTTACTACGAGCAGTACTTC. This codes for CASGQGYYEQYF. The genes are TRBV14 and TRBJ2-7; D might be TRBD1 (5 bases). CDR1 and CDR2 from the germline V gene are SGHDN and FVKESK. Trimming removed 8 bases from V and 3 bases from J, with 11 bases in between. The CDR3 length is 12 residues.